The T cell receptor (beta chain) described here comes from a study of CD8 T cells in Susac syndrome. An input of about 0.45 to 1 ug of RNA was subjected to reverse transcription using random hexamers. Amplification of the TCR beta CDR3 was carried out by immunoSEQ multiplex PCR, which spanned a total of 54 Vbeta and 13 Jbeta segments. TCRdb independently ran MiXCR on the immunoSEQ multiplex PCR reads; one entry per CDR3 protein. The profile shows approximately 150,000 distinct CDR3 sequences, approximately 95% of them singletons. The T cells that were sequenced for TCR beta were CD8+ and CD4+ cells from blood. TEMRA cells were enriched by FACS, while CD8+ and CD4+ T cells were obtained through a negative isolation that was performed magnetically. Germline values: CDR1 SEHNR, CDR2 FQNEAQ (reference sequence). Trimming shortened V by 1 base and J by 6 bases, and 13 bases separated the two germline ends. There are 14 residues in the CDR3.

This chain uses TRBV7-9 with TRBJ2-7, with a possible D match to TRBD1 (5 bases). The sample was CD4+ T cells from PBMCs. The clonotype comes from a human donor with multiple sclerosis. The CDR3 region is CASSLDGAGREQYF. CDR3 nucleotide sequence: TGTGCCAGCAGCTTAGATGGGGCCGGTCGCGAGCAGTACTTC.